This entry lists 30 T cell receptor beta chains sequenced from one sample in a study of control samples from healthy donors and cancer patients. Repertoires were generated with immunoSEQ multiplex PCR, while TCRdb's copy carries only in-frame clones and drops some. This sample has under 200,000 clones, with about 90% found just once. The sequencing sample was made of blood. The receptors shown here come from a woman in her 30s in good health.

The chain joins TRBV5-1 to TRBJ1-3; 8 bases align to TRBD1. V lost 7 bases, J lost 2 bases, and 2 bases stayed unmatched. The CDR3 length is 13 residues. Germline V gene sequence: CDR1 SGHRS, CDR2 YFSETQ. CDR3 nucleotide sequence: TGCGCCAGCGGACAGGGCCCTGGAAACACCATATATTTT. Translation: CASGQGPGNTIYF. Using reference TRBV5-1 and TRBJ1-3 for the parts outside the CDR3, the full variable domain is KAGVTQTPRYLIKTRGQQVTLSCSPISGHRSVSWYQQTPGQGLQFLFEYFSETQRNKGNFPGRFSGRQFSNSRSEMNVSTLELGDSALYLCASGQGPGNTIYFGEGSWLTVV.

The gene calls are TRBV7-9 and TRBJ2-5; D remains ambiguous. This CDR3 has 16 amino acids. CDR1 and CDR2 (germline): SEHNR, FQNEAQ (reference sequence). V lost 3 bases and J lost 1, with 15 bases in between. CDR3 region: CASSFTDGPTQETQYF. In DNA form, the CDR3 reads TGTGCCAGCAGCTTCACTGACGGCCCAACCCAAGAGACCCAGTACTTC.

J is TRBJ2-5 and V is TRBV30; 8 bases are a match to TRBD2. CDR3 length: 17 residues. CDR1 is GTSNPN, CDR2 SVGIG, per germline (reference sequence). V trimming: 0 bases; J trimming: 5 bases; junction bases outside the gene matches: 14. CDR3: CAWSVDSEREYGETQYF. The CDR3 DNA is TGTGCCTGGAGTGTAGATTCCGAGCGGGAGTACGGGGAGACCCAGTACTTC.

This clone was recorded only once. The V and J genes are TRBV18 and TRBJ2-3, with D possibly called TRBD1 or TRBD2 (6 bases each). V shed 1 base and J shed 6 bases, with 17 bases lying between them. CDR3 size: 16 residues. CDR1 is KGHSH and CDR2 is LQKENI in the germline V gene. This CDR3 reads CASSPRSRGAEDTQYF. The CDR3 DNA reads TGTGCCAGCTCACCACGATCGAGGGGGGCAGAGGATACGCAGTATTTT.

This chain connects TRBV6-5 to TRBJ1-5, with D maybe TRBD1 (6 bases). The CDR3 spans 15 residues. The V end was cut by 2 bases, the J end by 4 bases, with 12 bases between. Per germline, CDR1 MNHEY and CDR2 SVGAGI. The CDR3 nucleotides are TGTGCCAGCAGTTACACGAGGGGGAGGAATCAGCCCCAGCATTTT. Translated: CASSYTRGRNQPQHF.

The chain recombines TRBV5-1 with TRBJ2-3, with a tentative D call TRBD2 (6 bases). The germline V gene encodes CDR1 SGHRS and CDR2 YFSETQ. V was shortened by 1 base and J by 1 base, with 10 bases between the two germline ends. The length of the CDR3 is 15 residues. The CDR3 sequence is CASSLIGTGTDTQYF. The CDR3 nucleotides read TGCGCCAGCAGCTTGATTGGGACTGGCACAGATACGCAGTATTTT.

J is TRBJ1-6 and V is TRBV2, with 10 positions matching TRBD1. This CDR3 has 15 residues. The germline V gene encodes CDR1 SNHLY and CDR2 FYNNEI. V trimming: 4 bases; J trimming: 10 bases; junction bases outside the gene matches: 7. CDR3 loop: CASSGSRDRGSPLHF. In nucleotides, the CDR3 is TGTGCCAGCAGTGGGTCCCGGGACAGGGGATCACCCCTCCACTTT.

The chain recombines TRBV5-4 with TRBJ2-3; D gene uncertain. Trimming removed 0 bases at V and 2 bases at J, with 4 bases between. The CDR3 runs to 13 residues. Per germline, CDR1 SGHNT and CDR2 YYREEE (reference sequence). CDR3 loop: CASSLVLTDTQYF. For the CDR3, the DNA is TGTGCCAGCAGCTTGGTCCTCACAGATACGCAGTATTTT.

This chain's CDR3 is CASSNPGAGDTEAFF. CDR3 nucleotides: TGTGCCAGCAGTAATCCAGGGGCGGGGGACACTGAAGCTTTCTTT. The chain employs TRBV6-2 or TRBV6-3 and TRBJ1-1, with D possibly TRBD1 on 6 matching bases. Germline-derived CDR1 and CDR2 are MNHEY and SVGEGT. CDR3 length: 15 residues. The V end lost 5 bases, the J end lost 3 bases, and 16 bases lay between the germline ends.

The rearrangement uses TRBV10-2 and TRBJ1-2, with D hard to call. Germline V gives CDR1 WSHSY, CDR2 SAAADI. Trimming stripped 2 bases from V and 9 bases from J, with 10 bases between. CDR3 length: 12 residues. In DNA, the CDR3 is TGCGCCAGCAGTGAGGAATCAACAAGCTACACCTTC. It encodes CASSEESTSYTF.

This clone was counted a few times. The J gene is TRBJ2-7, the V gene TRBV5-1; D is unresolved. Deletions cut 5 bases from V and 0 bases from J, with 12 bases between. Germline assignment: CDR1 SGHRS and CDR2 YFSETQ. CDR3 length: 14 amino acids. The CDR3 is CASRPVLSSYEQYF. The CDR3 DNA sequence: TGCGCCAGCAGACCCGTTTTAAGCTCCTACGAGCAGTACTTC.

This clone showed up many times. The CDR3 coding sequence is TGTGCCTGGAGTGGGCATTCACAGGGGGGAGGCACCATATATTTT. Protein product: CAWSGHSQGGGTIYF. The chain recombines TRBV30 with TRBJ1-3; 8 nucleotides agree with TRBD1. With 1 base clipped from V and 9 bases from J, the junction kept 11 bases outside the gene matches. Germline V gene lookup returns CDR1 GTSNPN and CDR2 SVGIG (reference sequence). The CDR3 covers 15 residues.

This clone was detected only once. The rearrangement uses TRBV7-2 and TRBJ1-6; no clear D gene. Trimming removed 7 bases from V and 7 bases from J, with 17 bases in between. The CDR3 has 15 residues. CDR1 and CDR2 from the germline V gene are SGHTA and FQGNSA. The chain's CDR3 is CASTPPGGLNSPLHF. The CDR3 DNA sequence: TGTGCCAGCACTCCTCCCGGAGGACTAAATTCACCCCTCCACTTT.

V usage is TRBV29-1 and J usage is TRBJ2-1, with no clear D. Germline V gives CDR1 SQVTM, CDR2 ANQGSEA. CDR3 size: 11 residues. The V end lost 5 bases, the J end lost 4 bases, and 6 bases lay between the germline ends. The CDR3 protein is CSVWYYNEQFF. CDR3 DNA: TGCAGCGTTTGGTATTACAATGAGCAGTTCTTC.

The V call is TRBV3-1 (or the pseudogene TRBV3-2), the J call TRBJ1-5; 7 bases fit TRBD1. This CDR3 is 15 amino acids long. V dropped 0 bases and J dropped 7; count of bases not matched to a gene: 6. Germline CDR1 is LGHDT and CDR2 is YNNKEL (reference sequence). In DNA, the CDR3 is TGTGCCAGCAGCCAAGAGCTTCGACAGGGACAGCCCCAGCATTTT. It specifies CASSQELRQGQPQHF.

This sequence joins TRBV6-4 and TRBJ2-6, with TRBD1 as a possible D gene (6 bases). CDR3 size: 14 residues. Trimming took off 5 bases at V and 1 base at J, with 6 bases between the two ends. Per the germline V gene, CDR1 is MRHNA and CDR2 is SNTAGT. CDR3 amino acids: CASSTGSGANVLTF. Here the CDR3 DNA reads TGTGCCAGCAGTACAGGGTCTGGGGCCAACGTCCTGACTTTC.

This clone was seen at least ten times. The chain joins TRBV4-1 to TRBJ2-5; D unresolved. Germline-derived CDR1 and CDR2 are MGHRA and YSYEKL. V was pared by 0 bases and J by 5 bases, with 7 bases between. The CDR3 is 13 amino acids. CDR3 loop: CASSQDKYETQYF. The CDR3 DNA reads as TGCGCCAGCAGCCAAGATAAGTATGAGACCCAGTACTTC.

The V gene is TRBV19, the J gene TRBJ1-3; D is ambiguous. The CDR3 is 14 amino acids. Between the trimmed V and J ends, which lost 10 bases and 4 bases, there was a span of 17 bases. Germline CDR1 reads LNHDA; CDR2 reads SQIVND (reference sequence). CDR3 sequence: CATTVSGFGNTIYF. The CDR3 DNA reads as TGTGCCACTACTGTGAGCGGATTCGGAAACACCATATATTTT.

This chain links TRBV11-3 with TRBJ2-7; tentative D call: TRBD1 (6 bases). Germline V lookup: CDR1 SGHNT, CDR2 YENEEA. This CDR3 has 13 amino acids. V was clipped by 4 bases and J by 2 bases, with 9 bases between them. The CDR3 loop is CASSSAGAYEQYF. The DNA of the CDR3 is TGTGCCAGCAGCTCGGCAGGGGCCTACGAGCAGTACTTC.

DNA of the CDR3: TGTGCCTGGAGTGGAGGGGGGCGAGACTATGGCTACACCTTC. Translated: CAWSGGGRDYGYTF. The chain has TRBV30 and TRBJ1-2, with a tentative D call TRBD1 (6 bases). The germline gives CDR1 GTSNPN, CDR2 SVGIG (reference sequence). There are 14 residues in the CDR3. V gave up 1 base and J gave up 3 bases, with 12 bases separating them.

This clone was seen only a few times. J is TRBJ2-3 and V is TRBV19; D unresolved. Germline values: CDR1 LNHDA, CDR2 SQIVND (reference sequence). The V and J ends lost 10 bases and 0 bases respectively, with 11 bases between them. The CDR3 length is 13 residues. The CDR3 reads CATRPSSTDTQYF. In DNA form, the CDR3 reads TGTGCCACGCGACCGTCTAGCACAGATACGCAGTATTTT.

This clone was counted once. One end of the junction fails to match germline, which may point to a read error. V and J are TRBV4-1 and TRBJ1-2; 8 positions agree with TRBD1. The CDR3 contains 15 residues. Germline V gene data show CDR1 as MGHRA and CDR2 as YSYEKL. The CDR3 DNA is TGCGCCAGCAGCCAAGTACAGGGGGAGGCCTATGACTACACCTTC. Translating gives CASSQVQGEAYDYTF.

The J gene is TRBJ2-1, the V gene TRBV27, with TRBD2 matching over 9 bases. CDR1 is MNHEY and CDR2 is SMNVEV in the germline V gene (reference sequence). The CDR3 runs 14 residues. The junction had 6 bases not matched to a gene; V was cut back by 6 bases and J by 6 bases. Here the CDR3 reads CASRAGGLVNEQFF. The CDR3 DNA is TGTGCCAGCAGAGCGGGGGGACTGGTCAATGAGCAGTTCTTC.

The rearrangement joins TRBV2 to TRBJ2-1; 9 bases fit TRBD2. The CDR3 has 15 residues. V lost 2 bases and J lost 6; bases outside the gene matches: 5. The germline CDR1 and CDR2 sequences are SNHLY and FYNNEI. CDR3 DNA: TGTGCCAGCAGTGAACTGGCGGGGGGGCCCAATGAGCAGTTCTTC. Protein sequence: CASSELAGGPNEQFF.

V is TRBV5-6 and J is TRBJ2-7, with 10 positions matching TRBD2. The CDR3 has 14 residues. The germline gives CDR1 SGHDT, CDR2 YYEEEE. Germline trimming cut 1 base from V and 4 bases from J; bases unmatched to any gene: 2. The chain's CDR3 is CASSLLAGVYEQYF. For the CDR3, the DNA is TGTGCCAGCAGCTTGCTAGCGGGAGTATACGAGCAGTACTTC. The whole variable domain, remainder taken from reference TRBV5-6 and TRBJ2-7, is DAGVTQSPTHLIKTRGQQVTLRCSPKSGHDTVSWYQQALGQGPQFIFQYYEEEERQRGNFPDRFSGHQFPNYSSELNVNALLLGDSALYLCASSLLAGVYEQYFGPGTRLTVT.

The CDR3 loop reads CASSIELAASYNEQFF. DNA for the CDR3: TGTGCCAGTAGTATAGAACTAGCGGCCTCCTACAATGAGCAGTTCTTC. This chain links TRBV19 with TRBJ2-1, with 8 bases identical to TRBD2. There are 16 residues in the CDR3. The V segment lost 0 bases and the J segment 0 bases; nucleotides outside the gene matches: 1. The germline V gene encodes CDR1 LNHDA and CDR2 SQIVND (reference sequence).

V and J are TRBV5-4 and TRBJ1-1; D is possibly TRBD1 (6 bases). The ends were cut back, 0 bases at V and 5 bases at J, with 11 bases in the middle. CDR1 is SGHNT and CDR2 is YYREEE in the germline V gene (reference sequence). The CDR3 runs to 14 residues. The CDR3: CASSLVQGGTEAFF. CDR3 nucleotides: TGTGCCAGCAGCTTGGTACAGGGCGGTACTGAAGCTTTCTTT.

The V gene is TRBV5-1, the J gene TRBJ1-1; no clear D. V was pared by 2 bases and J by 4 bases, with 6 bases between. From germline, CDR1 is SGHRS and CDR2 YFSETQ. The CDR3 consists of 12 residues. The CDR3 sequence is CASSFRGTEAFF. DNA of the CDR3: TGCGCCAGCAGCTTTAGAGGCACTGAAGCTTTCTTT.

The rearrangement joins TRBV5-5 to TRBJ2-2, with unresolved D. This CDR3 is built from 12 residues. V was clipped by 2 bases and J by 6 bases, with 5 bases between them. Germline V gene lookup returns CDR1 SGHKS and CDR2 YYEKEE (reference sequence). The CDR3 bases are TGTGCCAGCAGCTTAGTGGCCGGGGAGCTGTTTTTT. This translates into CASSLVAGELFF.

The CDR3 region is CASSLPTGELFF. CDR3 DNA: TGTGCCAGCAGCTTACCCACCGGGGAGCTGTTTTTT. The chain joins TRBV11-3 to TRBJ2-2; D unclear. Per germline, CDR1 SGHNT and CDR2 YENEEA. Trimming left V 2 bases short and J 4 bases short, with 2 bases between. The CDR3 length is 12 residues.